A single sample gave rise to the 14 T cell receptor beta chains below, sequenced in a study of cytomegalovirus exposure and HLA in healthy donors. PCR primers comprised 60 Vbeta and 13 Jbeta primers. Sequencing was performed with immunoSEQ multiplex PCR; in TCRdb, only in-frame clones are kept and a portion is missing. The table shows 250,000 or so clones, with approximately 80% occurring only once. The sample consisted of PBMCs. Source of these receptors: a woman in her sixties in good health and CMV-seropositive.

With regard to this clone: The sample has other DNA sequences that encode this CDR3 too. The chain combines TRBV19 with TRBJ2-7; TRBD1 matches at 8 bases. The junction had 6 bases not matched to a gene; V was cut back by 3 bases and J by 2 bases. CDR3 size: 15 residues. Per germline, CDR1 LNHDA and CDR2 SQIVND (reference sequence). In nucleotides, the CDR3 is TGTGCCAGTAGTATTGGGGCGGGACAGGCCTACGAGCAGTACTTC. It is translated as CASSIGAGQAYEQYF. The full variable domain, completed using reference TRBV19 and TRBJ2-7, is DGGITQSPKYLFRKEGQNVTLSCEQNLNHDAMYWYRQDPGQGLRLIYYSQIVNDFQKGDIAEGYSVSREKKESFPLTVTSAQKNPTAFYLCASSIGAGQAYEQYFGPGTRLTVT.

The chain couples TRBV30 to TRBJ2-1; 13 nucleotides line up with TRBD2. Per germline, CDR1 GTSNPN and CDR2 SVGIG (reference sequence). V was clipped by 0 bases and J by 10 bases; unmatched bases: 6. There are 15 residues in the CDR3. CDR3 sequence (DNA): TGTGCCTGGAGTGTACTAGCGGGAGGGTCGGGGGAGCAGTTCTTC. Its protein is CAWSVLAGGSGEQFF.

The V gene is TRBV19, the J gene TRBJ1-2; 11 nucleotides agree with TRBD1. V lost 8 bases and J lost 4; bases outside the gene matches: 9. Germline V gene data show CDR1 as LNHDA and CDR2 as SQIVND (reference sequence). The CDR3 contains 15 residues. In DNA form, the CDR3 reads TGTGCCAGTGTAACTCGGACAGGGGGCAGCTATGGCTACACCTTC. The encoded protein is CASVTRTGGSYGYTF.

This clone was counted between two and nine times. This chain connects TRBV6-5 to TRBJ2-1; 7 bases are a match to TRBD2. The CDR3 sequence is 14 residues long. The junction had 13 bases not matched to a gene; V was cut back by 2 bases and J by 15 bases. The V gene's germline CDR1 is MNHEY and CDR2 SVGAGI. CDR3 sequence: CASSYGPIGRYPFF. CDR3 DNA: TGTGCCAGCAGTTACGGTCCGATCGGGAGGTATCCGTTCTTC.

The chain links TRBV5-1 to TRBJ1-2; the D is unclear. CDR1 SGHRS and CDR2 YFSETQ come from the germline V gene. Trimming shortened V by 0 bases and J by 6 bases, and 6 bases separated the two germline ends. There are 12 residues in the CDR3. This CDR3 reads CASSLAYDGYTF. The DNA of the CDR3 is TGCGCCAGCAGCTTGGCGTATGATGGCTACACCTTC.

The V gene is TRBV5-4, the J gene TRBJ1-2; TRBD1 aligns across 8 bases. In germline, CDR1 is SGHNT, CDR2 YYREEE (reference sequence). The CDR3 runs 13 residues. V gave up 4 bases and J gave up 3 bases; unmatched junction bases: 2. CDR3 in amino acids: CASSKDRDYGYTF. DNA for the CDR3: TGTGCCAGCAGCAAGGACAGGGACTATGGCTACACCTTC.

The rearrangement links TRBV9 to TRBJ1-5; 7 nucleotides match TRBD1. Germline V gene data show CDR1 as SGDLS and CDR2 as YYNGEE. The CDR3 is 14 residues long. J lost 7 bases, V lost 3 bases, and 7 bases had no gene match. The DNA for the CDR3 is TGTGCCAGCAGCGGACGACAGGGAGGACAGCCCCAGCATTTT. Protein sequence: CASSGRQGGQPQHF.

The chain is built from TRBV18 and TRBJ2-5; 9 positions agree with TRBD1. The CDR3 runs 16 residues. V was clipped by 2 bases and J by 1 base; unmatched bases: 5. Germline V CDR1 and CDR2: KGHSH, LQKENI. The DNA for the CDR3 is TGTGCCAGCTCACCAGGGACAGGGCTAGTCCAAGAGACCCAGTACTTC. It codes for CASSPGTGLVQETQYF.

The rearrangement joins TRBV5-1 to TRBJ2-1; TRBD1 agrees at 8 bases. Germline CDR1 reads SGHRS; CDR2 reads YFSETQ. The CDR3 loop spans 17 amino acids. J gave up 0 bases and V 0 bases, and 5 bases lay outside the gene matches. The CDR3 DNA reads TGCGCCAGCAGCTTGGGGCGGACAGGGAGCTCCTACAATGAGCAGTTCTTC. Protein product: CASSLGRTGSSYNEQFF.

The chain combines TRBV28 with TRBJ2-4; weak D call: TRBD2 (5 bases). Per the germline V gene, CDR1 is MDHEN and CDR2 is SYDVKM. V lost 7 bases to trimming and J lost 3 bases, with 25 bases between them. CDR3 length: 18 amino acids. The CDR3 is CASNPWGVGEASKNIQYF. The CDR3 DNA reads as TGTGCCAGCAATCCATGGGGAGTCGGGGAAGCGAGCAAAAACATTCAGTACTTC. Drawing the rest from reference TRBV28 and TRBJ2-4, the complete variable domain is DVKVTQSSRYLVKRTGEKVFLECVQDMDHENMFWYRQDPGLGLRLIYFSYDVKMKEKGDIPEGYSVSREKKERFSLILESASTNQTSMYLCASNPWGVGEASKNIQYFGAGTRLSVL.

J is TRBJ2-5 and V is TRBV29-1; 10 nucleotides match TRBD1. V shed 2 bases, J shed 4 bases, and the junction held 10 bases outside the gene matches. Germline CDR1 and CDR2: SQVTM and ANQGSEA. This CDR3 contains 16 residues. In DNA, the CDR3 is TGCAGCGTTGAAAGGGGGGGACAGGGGAGAAGAGAGACCCAGTACTTC. This codes for CSVERGGQGRRETQYF.

The chain employs TRBV18 and TRBJ1-1, with D tentatively TRBD1 (5 bases). CDR1 is KGHSH, CDR2 LQKENI, per germline. Between the trimmed V and J ends, which lost 6 bases and 1 base, there was a span of 12 bases. The CDR3 is made up of 14 amino acids. The CDR3 region has the DNA TGTGCCAGCTCGCTCCAGACAGCGAACACTGAAGCTTTCTTT. This sequence encodes CASSLQTANTEAFF.

The chain has TRBV7-9 and TRBJ2-3; D possibly corresponds to TRBD2 (5 bases). The CDR3 runs 16 residues. From germline, CDR1 is SEHNR and CDR2 FQNEAQ (reference sequence). V lost 5 bases to trimming and J lost 6 bases, with 21 bases between them. The CDR3 DNA is TGTGCCAGCAGCCCATGGACTCTAACGGGCCCCGATACGCAGTATTTT. Translation gives CASSPWTLTGPDTQYF.

The V and J genes are TRBV4-1 and TRBJ2-2; D is ambiguous. The CDR3 is 16 amino acids. Looked up from germline, CDR1 is MGHRA and CDR2 is YSYEKL. V lost 1 base and J lost 0, with 9 bases in between. The CDR3 DNA reads as TGCGCCAGCAGCCAAGGTGTCTCCCCGAACACCGGGGAGCTGTTTTTT. Translated, it gives CASSQGVSPNTGELFF.